The present T cell receptor beta chain was sequenced within a study of blood T cell repertoires in COVID-19. Under the authors' procedure: Scientists estimated how many nucleated cells there were by amplifying reference gene primers. TCRdb's table, derived via immunoSEQ multiplex PCR, lists solely in-frame clones and lacks some. Clone size and the V and J calls come from that table; the DNA yielded D and trimming. Among almost 200,000 clones listed, roughly 77% were seen once. The V gene end was trimmed by 4 bases and the J gene end by 2 bases; junction bases not matched to a gene: 3. Germline V gives CDR1 SGHRS, CDR2 YFSETQ. This CDR3 has 14 residues.

The TCR comes from a woman aged 40 to 50 with COVID-19, enrolled during active disease. The chain combines TRBV5-1 with TRBJ2-7; 10 bases match TRBD1. Source material: peripheral blood. CDR3 residues: CASSTGQGTYEQYF. CDR3 nucleotide sequence: TGCGCCAGCAGCACGGGACAGGGGACCTACGAGCAGTACTTC.